This TCR beta chain is drawn from a study of metastatic and nonmetastatic thyroid tumors (TCRdb year 2020). In the study overall: The researchers compared repertoires between peripheral blood samples and tumor or nodule tissue samples from patients with malignant or benign thyroid disease. Results and caveats for the whole study, not just this receptor: In both blood and tumor samples, TCR beta diversity was reported to be significantly higher in malignant tumors than in benign nodules.

The CDR3 contains 11 residues, cysteine and phenylalanine counted. Solely the CDR3 DNA is kept, with 33 bases framed from the first base. Between the V and J ends, shortened by 3 bases and 5 bases respectively, the junction contains 3 bases. This clone was seen ten or more times. It has no known antigen specificity. Base qualities are not at hand, and no much larger clone is one base apart. Before undergoing thyroid surgery, none of the patients had been given any kind of treatment. Using T-cell receptor beta sequencing, the researchers looked back retrospectively at clinical samples from patients, gathered between about 2012 and 2018. The method was PCR. The reads were generated on an Illumina HiSeq 4000. The TCR beta-chain CDR3 region of each patient was profiled by high-throughput sequencing. Per the authors' processing: CDR3 differences across clinicopathological groups were used to build a classifier for discriminating distant-metastatic papillary thyroid cancer patients. The Shannon index was used to measure repertoire diversity, and the Morisita-Horn index was used to measure how similar tumor and blood repertoires were. TCRdb reworked the public reads: Q25 trimming with fastp, MiXCR clone assembly, productive beta chains retained. The V and J calls and clone size come from TCRdb's table, not from the authors' own analysis. The sample profile shows about 22,000 clones; roughly 18% of them were found once. The ten top clones hold approximately 2.9% of the sample.

Source material: adjacent normal tissue. The sequence came from a male donor with papillary thyroid cancer or a benign thyroid nodule (not recorded which). Some clones in this sample may be carry-over from other donors' samples. The chain links TRBV12-3 or TRBV12-4 with TRBJ2-3, with no confidently assigned D gene. The nucleotide sequence reads as follows: TGTGCCAGCAGTTTGGGAGATACGCAGTATTTT. It translates to CASSLGDTQYF.